This T cell receptor beta chain was retrieved from a study of blood T cells in healthy people across ages. Study as a whole: T cells yielded about one barcoded beta molecule per two cells through template switching. Study results and caveats: Without sorted subsets, naive and antigen-experienced compartments could not be conclusively compared.

The authors ran a second PCR of 7 to 11 cycles using a sample-barcoded 5' primer and a J-beta primer mix. Tagging of each cDNA molecule was performed by a template-switch adaptor with 12 random nucleotides. One entry per CDR3 protein, called by TCRdb with MiXCR from the 5' RACE reads. The repertoire includes approximately 900,000 distinct CDR3 sequences, about 48% of them detected once, and around 15% sits in the top ten. Worth noting for this clonotype: Its specificity is unknown.

The V gene lost 7 bases and the J gene lost 3 bases, with 20 bases spanning the gap. CDR3 size: 16 residues. The chain employs TRBV12-3 or TRBV12-4 and TRBJ2-3; tentatively, D is TRBD2 (7 bases). The receptor was isolated from a man aged 25-45 years in good health. The sequenced material came from blood. The CDR3 region is CASTLRGGGGTDTQYF. The CDR3, as DNA: TGTGCCAGCACCCTAAGGGGGGGGGGAGGAACAGATACGCAGTATTTT.